The clone carrying this T cell receptor (beta chain) was detected only a few times. Its antigen is not known. The sample's time point: late sampling 161 to 241 days after vaccination in a few convalescent patients. Documented treatment: approximately 9-day PBMC culture with coronavirus spike peptide pools or control peptides (ViraFEST assay). A half-volume replacement of the medium with fresh IL-2 medium was performed on days 3 and 7. This sample was taken from a study of vaccination and CD4 T cells after COVID-19. Trimming removed 4 bases at V and 2 bases at J, with 12 bases between. The CDR3 is 14 amino acids. Germline loops: CDR1 DFQATT, CDR2 SNEGSKA (reference sequence). Once obtained from cultured CD4+ T cells, the DNA was sequenced using the Oncomine TCR Beta short-read assay. From the PCR reads, TCRdb called clonotypes with MiXCR, one entry per CDR3 protein. There are under 20,000 distinct CDR3 sequences in the sample; about 40% occur only once, and 17% lies in the top ten.

The clonotype comes from a human donor who had recovered from COVID-19. The rearrangement uses TRBV20-1 and TRBJ2-4; a possible D gene is TRBD2 (5 bases). The input for sequencing was CD4+ T cells from blood, cultured in vitro, taken about 7 months after SARS-CoV-2 vaccination. The CDR3 DNA reads TGCAGTGCTATATCTAGCCCCTCCAAAAACATTCAGTACTTC. Translated, it gives CSAISSPSKNIQYF.